This entry describes one T cell receptor beta chain. Source study methods: It was from reference gene primer amplification that nucleated cell counts were estimated. Libraries were prepared by immunoSEQ multiplex PCR; TCRdb keeps only in-frame clonotypes and omits some of them. V and J calls and clone size are as listed in that table; D and trimming were resolved from the DNA. The repertoire holds under 85,000 clones, around four fifths seen once, with over 35% in the top ten. This entry is derived from a study of blood T cell repertoires in COVID-19. From germline, CDR1 is MGHRA and CDR2 YSYEKL. CDR3 size: 18 residues. The V gene end was trimmed by 1 base and the J gene end by 3 bases; junction bases not matched to a gene: 7.

Sequencing was done on a sample of peripheral blood. The chain carries TRBV4-1 and TRBJ2-1; TRBD2 matches 12 bases. The receptor was derived from an elderly man with active or convalescent COVID-19. The CDR3 region is CASSQGTLAGGNYNEQFF. CDR3 bases: TGCGCCAGCAGCCAAGGAACACTAGCGGGAGGTAACTACAATGAGCAGTTCTTC.